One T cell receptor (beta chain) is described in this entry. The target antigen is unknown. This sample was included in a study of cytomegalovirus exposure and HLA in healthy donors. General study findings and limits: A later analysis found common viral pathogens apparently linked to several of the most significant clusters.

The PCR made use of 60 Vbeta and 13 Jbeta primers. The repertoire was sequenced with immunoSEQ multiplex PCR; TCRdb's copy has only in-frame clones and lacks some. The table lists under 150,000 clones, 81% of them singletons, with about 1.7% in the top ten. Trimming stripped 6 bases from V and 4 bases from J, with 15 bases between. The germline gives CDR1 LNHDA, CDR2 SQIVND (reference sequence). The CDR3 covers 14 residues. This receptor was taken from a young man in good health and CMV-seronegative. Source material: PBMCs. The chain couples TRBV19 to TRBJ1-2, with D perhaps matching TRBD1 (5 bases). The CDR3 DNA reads TGTGCCAGTAGGAGGCAGACAGAACCCTATGGCTACACCTTC. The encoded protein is CASRRQTEPYGYTF.